Listed here are 11 T cell receptor beta chains from one sample, sequenced in a study of CD8+ T cells in alopecia areata. The treatment is: oral pan-JAK inhibitor, 5-10 mg twice daily. Extraction and reverse transcription of RNA yielded cDNA as the sequencing template. Clones were read by immunoSEQ multiplex PCR, and TCRdb kept only the in-frame ones, dropping some. The table lists approximately 280,000 clones, roughly 64% of them singletons. The sample was CD4+ T cells sorted from blood, taken at week 24, from a patient treated with tofacitinib. These receptors were obtained from a human donor with alopecia areata.

This chain uses TRBV2 with TRBJ1-6, with D unclear. Germline loops: CDR1 SNHLY, CDR2 FYNNEI. This CDR3 region has 12 residues. Trimming cost V 2 bases and J 10 bases, with 6 bases left between them. This CDR3 is CASSESSSPLHF. Here the CDR3 DNA reads TGTGCCAGCAGTGAATCCAGCTCACCCCTCCACTTT.

A single count supports this clone. The rearrangement links TRBV29-1 to TRBJ1-1, with D hard to call. V was trimmed by 2 bases and J by 3 bases, leaving 4 bases between them. The CDR3 contains 11 residues. Germline V gene sequence: CDR1 SQVTM, CDR2 ANQGSEA. CDR3 residues: CSVETYTEAFF. The CDR3 DNA sequence: TGCAGCGTTGAAACCTACACTGAAGCTTTCTTT.

V and J are TRBV2 and TRBJ2-3; TRBD2 aligns across 10 bases. Germline V lookup: CDR1 SNHLY, CDR2 FYNNEI. V lost 5 bases to trimming and J lost 9 bases; unmatched junction nucleotides: 11. This CDR3 has 15 residues. The CDR3 is CASSPSGGLIQTQYF. The CDR3 DNA follows: TGTGCCAGCAGTCCTAGCGGGGGCCTTATCCAAACGCAGTATTTT.

The CDR3 loop is CASSVGQGVESPLHF. For the CDR3, the DNA is TGTGCCAGCAGCGTAGGGCAGGGGGTAGAATCACCCCTCCACTTT. The rearrangement joins TRBV9 to TRBJ1-6; 7 nucleotides line up with TRBD1. Trimming at V came to 0 bases and at J to 10 bases, leaving 7 bases not matched to a gene. CDR1 SGDLS and CDR2 YYNGEE come from the germline V gene. The CDR3 is 15 residues long. The whole variable domain, remainder taken from reference TRBV9 and TRBJ1-6, is DSGVTQTPKHLITATGQRVTLRCSPRSGDLSVYWYQQSLDQGLQFLIQYYNGEERAKGNILERFSAQQFPDLHSELNLSSLELGDSALYFCASSVGQGVESPLHFGNGTRLTVT.

The genes are TRBV30 and TRBJ1-1, with D possibly matching TRBD1 (6 bases). This CDR3 comprises 13 residues. CDR1 and CDR2 (germline): GTSNPN, SVGIG (reference sequence). Here the CDR3 reads CAYTGDMNTEAFF. CDR3 coding DNA: TGTGCTTATACGGGGGACATGAACACTGAAGCTTTCTTT.

The rearrangement links TRBV29-1 to TRBJ2-3; D is perhaps TRBD1 (6 bases). Germline CDR1 reads SQVTM; CDR2 reads ANQGSEA. This CDR3 is built from 15 residues. V was pared by 6 bases and J by 3 bases, with 19 bases between. The CDR3 nucleotides are TGCAGCGTCTTGGGCGGTGGCAGGGGAACAGATACGCAGTATTTT. This codes for CSVLGGGRGTDTQYF.

V is TRBV25-1 and J is TRBJ1-1; D ambiguous. Trimming shortened V by 1 base and J by 2 bases, and 11 bases separated the two germline ends. CDR3 size: 15 residues. Germline V gene lookup returns CDR1 MGHDK and CDR2 SYGVNS. CDR3 nucleotide sequence: TGTGCCAGCAGTGAATTCGGCAAGGGCAACACTGAAGCTTTCTTT. It yields the protein CASSEFGKGNTEAFF.

The chain carries TRBV27 and TRBJ2-7, with D maybe TRBD2 (6 bases). The germline gives CDR1 MNHEY, CDR2 SMNVEV (reference sequence). The V gene lost 0 bases and the J gene lost 9 bases, with 12 bases spanning the gap. The CDR3 runs 13 residues. This CDR3 is CASSLSLVEGQYF. CDR3 DNA sequence: TGTGCCAGCAGTTTATCCCTAGTGGAGGGGCAGTACTTC.

About this clone itself: Other DNA sequences in the same sample also yield this CDR3. This sequence joins TRBV5-1 and TRBJ2-5, with D tentatively TRBD1 or TRBD2 (5 bases each). This CDR3 spans 14 amino acids. V shed 3 bases and J shed 3 bases, with 12 bases lying between them. Looked up from germline, CDR1 is SGHRS and CDR2 is YFSETQ. CDR3 region: CASSSSGAEETQYF. Written as DNA, the CDR3 is TGCGCCAGCAGCTCCTCCGGGGCCGAAGAGACCCAGTACTTC.

To note about this clone: This sequence may be a read error, since a much larger clone differs from it by one base. This specimen includes other DNA sequences encoding the same CDR3. The J gene is TRBJ2-5, the V gene TRBV7-9; the D is unclear. Germline values: CDR1 SEHNR, CDR2 FQNEAQ (reference sequence). The CDR3 is made up of 11 amino acids. V was pared by 4 bases and J by 2 bases, with 2 bases between. Written as DNA, the CDR3 is TGTGCCAGCAGCTCTCAAGAGACCCAGTACTTC. Encoded protein: CASSSQETQYF. The variable domain in full, with the rest retrieved from reference TRBV7-9 and TRBJ2-5, is DTGVSQNPRHKITKRGQNVTFRCDPISEHNRLYWYRQTLGQGPEFLTYFQNEAQLEKSRLLSDRFSAERPKGSFSTLEIQRTEQGDSAMYLCASSSQETQYFGPGTRLLVL.

This clone was detected a few times. The rearrangement links TRBV29-1 to TRBJ2-5; D may be TRBD2 (6 bases). This CDR3 is 12 amino acids long. Germline V CDR1 and CDR2: SQVTM, ANQGSEA. V was shortened by 4 bases and J by 4 bases, with 10 bases between the two germline ends. CDR3 nucleotides: TGCAGCGTTGTCCTAGCGTCAGAGACCCAGTACTTC. Protein product: CSVVLASETQYF.